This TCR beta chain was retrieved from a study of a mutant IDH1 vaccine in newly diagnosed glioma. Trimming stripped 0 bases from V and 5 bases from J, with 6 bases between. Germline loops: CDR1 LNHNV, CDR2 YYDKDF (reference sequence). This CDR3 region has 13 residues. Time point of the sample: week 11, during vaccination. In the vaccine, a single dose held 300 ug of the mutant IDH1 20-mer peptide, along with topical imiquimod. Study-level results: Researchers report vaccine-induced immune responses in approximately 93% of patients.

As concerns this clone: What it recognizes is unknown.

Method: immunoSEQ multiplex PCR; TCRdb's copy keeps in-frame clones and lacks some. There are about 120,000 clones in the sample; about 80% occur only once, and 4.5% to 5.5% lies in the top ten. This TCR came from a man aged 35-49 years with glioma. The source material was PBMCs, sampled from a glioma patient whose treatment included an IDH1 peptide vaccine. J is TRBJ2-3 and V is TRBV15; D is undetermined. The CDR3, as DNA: TGTGCCACCAGCAGAGATGTAGGAGATACGCAGTATTTT. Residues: CATSRDVGDTQYF.